Listed below are T cell receptor beta chains from one sample, sequenced in a study of T cells in Graves' hyperthyroidism and ophthalmopathy. TCRdb reanalysed the multiplex PCR reads using MiXCR and keeps one entry per CDR3 protein. This sample has a few hundred thousand distinct CDR3 sequences, with about 15% found just once. The sample consisted of blood. All receptors derive from a woman between 25 and 40 years old with Graves' ophthalmopathy. CDR3s include the opening cysteine and the closing phenylalanine or tryptophan. D genes are given only for firm matches. The size entry is marked missing in some rows and otherwise reads once, few, many or a size class.

>TRBV30|many|TRBJ2-2|TRBD2
CAWKLPGLADTGELFF
TGTGCCTGGAAACTCCCGGGACTAGCCGACACCGGGGAGCTGTTTTTT
>TRBV7-9|many|TRBJ2-3|.
CASSLWEQGSTDTQYF
TGTGCCAGCAGCTTATGGGAACAGGGAAGCACAGATACGCAGTATTTT
>TRBV14|.|TRBJ2-5|TRBD2
CASSRLASGKKTQYF
TGTGCCAGCAGCCGACTGGCTAGCGGGAAAAAGACCCAGTACTTC
>TRBV4-2|few|TRBJ2-3|.
CASSQDVQQADTQYF
TGTGCCAGCAGCCAAGACGTTCAGCAGGCAGATACGCAGTATTTT
>TRBV5-1|.|TRBJ2-7|TRBD1
CASGLGTGAYEQYF
TGCGCCAGCGGCTTGGGAACAGGGGCCTACGAGCAGTACTTC
>TRBV2|few|TRBJ2-1|.
CASNTRNNEQFF
TGTGCCAGCAATACTAGGAACAATGAGCAGTTCTTC
>TRBV6-1|.|TRBJ2-2|.
CASSKHSTGELFF
TGTGCCAGCAGCAAACACAGCACCGGGGAGCTGTTTTTT
>TRBV19|few|TRBJ2-7|TRBD1
CASSVGQGWEQYF
TGTGCCAGTAGTGTCGGACAGGGCTGGGAGCAGTACTTC
>TRBV28|many|TRBJ2-7|.
CASSHPDTIYEQYF
TGTGCCAGCAGTCACCCCGACACGATCTACGAGCAGTACTTC
>TRBV11-2|many|TRBJ2-3|.
CASSPYRQDTDTQYF
TGTGCCAGCAGCCCCTATCGACAGGATACAGATACGCAGTATTTT
>TRBV30|many|TRBJ2-5|TRBD2
CAYLAGVEETQYF
TGTGCCTATCTAGCGGGAGTAGAGGAGACCCAGTACTTC
>TRBV28|many|TRBJ1-6|.
CASVARGDNNSPLHF
TGTGCCAGCGTCGCGCGGGGGGATAATAATTCACCCCTCCACTTT
>TRBV6-2/TRBV6-3|many|TRBJ2-2|.
CASSSGLTTGELFF
TGTGCCAGCAGCTCCGGACTAACCACCGGGGAGCTGTTTTTT
>TRBV6-2/TRBV6-3|many|TRBJ2-1|.
CASSYSLEYNEQFF
TGTGCCAGCAGTTACTCCCTTGAGTACAATGAGCAGTTCTTC
>TRBV4-2|few|TRBJ2-6|.
CASSQGIWSENSGANVLTF
TGTGCCAGCAGCCAAGGGATTTGGTCAGAAAACTCTGGGGCCAACGTCCTGACTTTC
>TRBV19|few|TRBJ2-1|.
CASSIQGNEQFF
TGTGCCAGTAGTATCCAGGGAAATGAGCAGTTCTTC
>TRBV7-3|.|TRBJ2-3|.
CASSLTGPTWTDTQYF
TGTGCCAGCAGCTTAACTGGTCCCACGTGGACAGATACGCAGTATTTT
>TRBV29-1|many|TRBJ2-3|.
CSVEEAGSTDTQYF
TGCAGCGTTGAAGAGGCGGGGAGCACAGATACGCAGTATTTT
>TRBV27|many|TRBJ2-7|TRBD1
CASSLQGVEHYEQYF
TGTGCCAGCAGTCTACAGGGGGTGGAACACTACGAGCAGTACTTC
>TRBV7-2|.|TRBJ2-5|TRBD1
CASSQGEGVTQYF
TGTGCCAGCAGCCAGGGGGAAGGAGTAACCCAGTACTTC
>TRBV7-6|.|TRBJ2-2|TRBD1
CASSLGQGWNGELFF
TGTGCCAGCAGCTTGGGACAGGGGTGGAACGGGGAGCTGTTTTTT
>TRBV19|few|TRBJ2-3|.
CASSMLAADTQYF
TGTGCCAGTAGTATGCTAGCCGCTGATACGCAGTATTTT
>TRBV7-9|many|TRBJ1-2|TRBD1
CASSRGTGDYGYTF
TGTGCCAGCAGCCGAGGGACAGGGGACTATGGCTACACCTTC
>TRBV5-1|few|TRBJ2-3|.
CASRPGASTDTQYF
TGCGCCAGCCGCCCGGGGGCTAGCACAGATACGCAGTATTTT
>TRBV7-6|many|TRBJ2-7|TRBD2
CASSLGGLESYEQYF
TGTGCCAGCAGCTTAGGGGGACTAGAATCCTACGAGCAGTACTTC
>TRBV6-1|few|TRBJ2-7|.
CASSRGGGYEQYF
TGTGCCAGCAGTAGGGGGGGGGGGTACGAGCAGTACTTC
>TRBV12-3/TRBV12-4|many|TRBJ1-5|.
CASSFMGSNQPQHF
TGTGCCAGCAGTTTCATGGGTAGCAATCAGCCCCAGCATTTT
>TRBV11-3|few|TRBJ1-5|.
CASSIEGYNQPQHF
TGTGCCAGCAGCATAGAGGGATACAATCAGCCCCAGCATTTT
>TRBV2|.|TRBJ1-6|.
CASGPKDGSNSPLHF
TGTGCCAGCGGCCCGAAGGACGGATCAAATTCACCCCTCCACTTT
>TRBV12-3/TRBV12-4|few|TRBJ1-2|.
CASSLRQGSLGGYTF
TGTGCCAGCAGTTTACGTCAGGGCTCCCTAGGGGGCTACACCTTC
>TRBV5-1|.|TRBJ1-4|.
CASSVGVTNEKLFF
TGCGCCAGCAGCGTAGGGGTAACTAATGAAAAACTGTTTTTT
>TRBV28|many|TRBJ2-5|TRBD2
CASSGGGMETQYF
TGTGCCAGCAGCGGCGGGGGTATGGAGACCCAGTACTTC
>TRBV12-3/TRBV12-4|many|TRBJ1-5|.
CASTLGQFSNQPQHF
TGTGCCAGCACTTTAGGGCAGTTTAGCAATCAGCCCCAGCATTTT
>TRBV20-1|few|TRBJ2-7|.
CSASRGGFYEQYF
TGCAGTGCTAGTAGAGGAGGCTTCTACGAGCAGTACTTC
>TRBV11-1|.|TRBJ2-2|.
CASSLVDQRAGELFF
TGTGCCAGCAGCTTGGTGGATCAACGGGCCGGGGAGCTGTTTTTT
>TRBV6-1|.|TRBJ2-1|TRBD1
CASSALVGQGQGTPRSLFF
TGTGCCAGCAGTGCGTTGGTGGGCCAAGGACAGGGAACTCCCCGAAGTCTGTTCTTC
>TRBV9|.|TRBJ1-1|.
CASSVATNTEAFF
TGTGCCAGCAGCGTAGCTACGAACACTGAAGCTTTCTTT
>TRBV4-1|.|TRBJ2-2|TRBD1
CASSTGTGFATGELFF
TGCGCCAGCAGCACCGGGACAGGGTTCGCCACCGGGGAGCTGTTTTTT
>TRBV7-3|.|TRBJ2-1|TRBD2
CASSPTGTSPSYNEQFF
TGTGCCAGCAGCCCCACCGGGACTAGTCCCTCCTACAATGAGCAGTTCTTC
>TRBV11-3|many|TRBJ2-1|TRBD2
CASSRFDGRAGDNEQFF
TGTGCCAGCAGCCGATTTGACGGGAGGGCCGGAGACAATGAGCAGTTCTTC
>TRBV7-2|many|TRBJ2-7|TRBD2
CASSLRSGGPHEQYF
TGTGCCAGCAGCTTAAGATCGGGAGGGCCACACGAGCAGTACTTC
>TRBV7-9|many|TRBJ2-1|TRBD2
CASSPRLAGLDNEQFF
TGTGCCAGCAGCCCCCGACTAGCGGGACTCGACAATGAGCAGTTCTTC
>TRBV12-3/TRBV12-4|few|TRBJ2-3|.
CASNRQSTDTQYF
TGTGCCAGCAATAGACAGAGCACAGATACGCAGTATTTT
>TRBV6-1|many|TRBJ2-7|.
CASSESNRKDEQYF
TGTGCCAGCAGTGAATCGAACCGAAAGGATGAGCAGTACTTC
>TRBV5-6|many|TRBJ2-7|TRBD2
CASSSPRTSISYEQYF
TGTGCCAGCAGCTCACCTCGGACTAGCATCTCCTACGAGCAGTACTTC
>TRBV11-2|.|TRBJ1-4|TRBD1
CASSPDRTNEKLFF
TGTGCCAGCAGCCCGGACAGGACGAATGAAAAACTGTTTTTT
>TRBV20-1|many|TRBJ1-2|.
CSAFSDSTNYGYTF
TGCAGTGCCTTCTCCGACAGTACTAACTATGGCTACACCTTC
>TRBV12-3/TRBV12-4|many|TRBJ2-3|.
CASSLRIGLTDTQYF
TGTGCCAGCAGTTTGAGGATCGGCCTCACAGATACGCAGTATTTT
>TRBV11-2|.|TRBJ2-7|TRBD2
CASSLGSAGVYEQYF
TGTGCCAGCAGCTTAGGTTCAGCGGGAGTCTACGAGCAGTACTTC
>TRBV18|many|TRBJ2-5|.
CASSRTTQETQYF
TGTGCCAGCTCACGAACTACACAAGAGACCCAGTACTTC
>TRBV20-1|many|TRBJ1-6|.
CSAKFAGASSYNSPLHF
TGCAGTGCTAAATTTGCAGGGGCGAGCTCCTATAATTCACCCCTCCACTTT
>TRBV7-8|.|TRBJ2-3|TRBD2
CASSSGTSGIRADTQYF
TGTGCCAGCAGCTCCGGGACTAGCGGGATTAGGGCAGATACGCAGTATTTT
>TRBV9|.|TRBJ2-7|.
CASSGSYYEQYF
TGTGCCAGCAGCGGGAGCTACTACGAGCAGTACTTC
>TRBV28|many|TRBJ1-1|.
CASSLFVGRITEAFF
TGTGCCAGCAGTTTATTTGTGGGCAGGATCACTGAAGCTTTCTTT
>TRBV7-9|.|TRBJ2-7|TRBD2
CASSLDLWRGYNEQYF
TGTGCCAGCAGCTTAGACCTATGGCGGGGGTACAACGAGCAGTACTTC
>TRBV6-1|few|TRBJ1-1|.
CASTGTVGEGTEAFF
TGTGCCAGCACCGGAACCGTGGGGGAAGGCACTGAAGCTTTCTTT
>TRBV18|many|TRBJ1-3|.
CASSTVQTSGNTIYF
TGTGCCAGCTCGACTGTACAGACCTCTGGAAACACCATATATTTT